The clone carrying this TCR beta chain was picked up a small number of times. What it binds is unknown. This record belongs to a study of Graves' ophthalmopathy and Graves' hyperthyroidism. Whole-study context: Peripheral blood (taken before any treatment) was collected at initial diagnosis.

A volume of approximately 10 ml of fresh peripheral blood supplied the PBMCs. The study, taken as a whole, reports: Distinction of ophthalmopathy from stable hyperthyroidism by a 13-signature model reached 87.88% sensitivity and 75% to 83% specificity. Detected in blood as well were most expanded thyroid clonotypes with frequency above 0.001.

Trimming cost V 3 bases and J 4 bases, with 6 bases left between them. Germline V gene sequence: CDR1 LNHDA, CDR2 SQIVND (reference sequence). The CDR3 length is 12 residues. The TCR beta CDR3 regions underwent amplification from RNA transcripts. HTBI primers were employed in first-round RT-PCR, then a second-round multiplex PCR followed. Via MiXCR, TCRdb re-called the multiplex PCR reads, giving one row per CDR3 protein. The data contain 200,000 to 300,000 distinct CDR3 sequences, 45% to 55% of them singletons. The sample consisted of peripheral blood. J is TRBJ1-1 and V is TRBV19, with D hard to call. This receptor was identified in an adult man with Graves' ophthalmopathy. CDR3 nucleotides: TGTGCCAGTAGTATCCCTCCCACTGAAGCTTTCTTT. Its translation: CASSIPPTEAFF.